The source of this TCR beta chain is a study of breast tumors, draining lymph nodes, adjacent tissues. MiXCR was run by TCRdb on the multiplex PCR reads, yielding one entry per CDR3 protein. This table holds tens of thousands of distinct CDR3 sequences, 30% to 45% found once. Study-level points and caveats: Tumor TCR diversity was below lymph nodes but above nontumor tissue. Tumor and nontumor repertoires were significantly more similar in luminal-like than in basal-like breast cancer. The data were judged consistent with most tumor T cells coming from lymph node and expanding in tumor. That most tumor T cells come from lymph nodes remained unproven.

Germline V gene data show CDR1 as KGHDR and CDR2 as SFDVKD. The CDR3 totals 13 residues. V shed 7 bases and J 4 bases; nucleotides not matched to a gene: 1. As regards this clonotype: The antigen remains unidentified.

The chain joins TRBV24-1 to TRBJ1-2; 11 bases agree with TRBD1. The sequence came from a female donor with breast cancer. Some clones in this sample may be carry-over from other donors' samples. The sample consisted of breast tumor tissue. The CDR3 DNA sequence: TGTGCCACCAGCGGGACAGGGGGCTATGGCTACACCTTC. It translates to CATSGTGGYGYTF.